This TCR beta chain came from a study of cytomegalovirus exposure and HLA in healthy donors. On the study more broadly: Around 79 million unique TCRs, all from HLA-typed donors, were included in an early release of the data.

Use of 60 Vbeta and 13 Jbeta primers characterized the PCR. TCRdb keeps only in-frame clones here, not all; method: immunoSEQ multiplex PCR. The repertoire consists of tens of thousands of clones, with approximately 71% occurring once and the leading ten covering about 8.2%. Study observations and caveats: In an earlier analysis, in about 530 donors, most V segments appeared productive either ~90% or ~30% of the time. Among immune exposure information, only CMV serostatus was available. In a later analysis, most CMV-associated TCR beta chains appeared HLA-restricted.

A remark on this clone: Its antigen remains unidentified.

The germline gives CDR1 SGHDN, CDR2 FVKESK. V was cut by 0 bases and J by 11 bases, with 14 bases left in between. The CDR3 extends over 14 amino acids. The sequence derives from a man between 60 and 70 years old in good health and CMV-seropositive. This rearrangement joins TRBV14 to TRBJ2-4; TRBD1 might be the D (5 bases). The sequenced sample consisted of PBMCs. The CDR3 DNA reads as TGTGCCAGCAGCCAAGATGCGACAGCCCGGGTTCAGTACTTC. Its protein is CASSQDATARVQYF.